This T cell receptor (beta chain) was observed in a study of blood T cells in healthy people across ages. Trimming cost V 2 bases and J 0 bases; bases outside gene matches: 6. In germline, CDR1 is SGHRS, CDR2 YFSETQ. The CDR3 has 16 residues. Primers used in a second PCR of about 7 to 12 cycles were a sample-barcoded 5' primer and a J-beta primer mix. TCRdb itself ran the 5' RACE reads through MiXCR, one entry per CDR3 protein. Of some 900,000 distinct CDR3 sequences listed, around 49% were seen once; the top ten hold around an eighth. This clonotype was picked up a small number of times. The sample providers were healthy Caucasian people from Russia, aged roughly 6 to 95.

The rearrangement links TRBV5-1 to TRBJ1-1, with 8 positions matching TRBD1. Specimen: blood. This sequence originates from a man aged 25-45 years in good health. CDR3 region: CASSFNRGGMNTEAFF. The CDR3 nucleotides are TGCGCCAGCAGCTTTAACAGGGGGGGAATGAACACTGAAGCTTTCTTT.